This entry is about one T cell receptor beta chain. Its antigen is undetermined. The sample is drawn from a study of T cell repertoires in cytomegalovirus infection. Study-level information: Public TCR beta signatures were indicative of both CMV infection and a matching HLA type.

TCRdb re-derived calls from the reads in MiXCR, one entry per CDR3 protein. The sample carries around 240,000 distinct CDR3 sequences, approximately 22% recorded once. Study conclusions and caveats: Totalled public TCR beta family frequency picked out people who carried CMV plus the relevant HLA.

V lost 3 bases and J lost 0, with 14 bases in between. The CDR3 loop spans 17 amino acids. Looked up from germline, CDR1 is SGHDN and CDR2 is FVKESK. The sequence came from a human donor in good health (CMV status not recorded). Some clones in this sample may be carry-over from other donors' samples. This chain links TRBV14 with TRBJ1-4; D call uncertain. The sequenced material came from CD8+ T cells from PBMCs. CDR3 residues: CASSQGPRGATNEKLFF. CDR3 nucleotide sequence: TGTGCCAGCAGCCAGGGTCCCCGAGGCGCAACTAATGAAAAACTGTTTTTT.